The 2 T cell receptor beta chains given below trace back to one sample, sequenced in a study of T cells in localized non-small cell lung cancer. Profiled with immunoSEQ multiplex PCR; TCRdb holds only in-frame clones, not every one. Of roughly 15,000 clones listed, approximately 85% were seen once; the top ten hold about 25%. The starting material was peripheral blood, obtained before any cancer treatment. These receptors were taken from a female donor at least 60 years old with stage I squamous cell lung carcinoma.

This clone was seen only once. The rearrangement joins TRBV4-3 to TRBJ2-5; D uncertain. Trimming removed 4 bases at V and 2 bases at J, with 8 bases between. The CDR3 sequence is 13 residues long. Germline CDR1 reads LGHNA; CDR2 reads YSLEER. Written as DNA, the CDR3 is TGCGCCAGCAGCCCCCTAGTGCAAGAGACCCAGTACTTC. Protein sequence: CASSPLVQETQYF.

The chain employs TRBV6-5 and TRBJ1-1; D call uncertain. V was shortened by 5 bases and J by 4 bases, with 17 bases between the two germline ends. This CDR3 is 15 amino acids long. Germline V gene lookup returns CDR1 MNHEY and CDR2 SVGAGI. CDR3 sequence reads: CASSTPGVSGTEAFF. CDR3 in DNA: TGTGCCAGCAGTACCCCGGGTGTAAGTGGCACTGAAGCTTTCTTT.